This T cell receptor beta chain was identified in a study of PD-L1 blockade in urothelial cancer. Assay used: immunoSEQ multiplex PCR; TCRdb lists only in-frame clones, some missing. This sample has about 84,000 clones, with 82% found just once. Germline CDR1 and CDR2: SEHNR and FQNEAQ (reference sequence). The CDR3 is 16 residues long. Trimming removed 4 bases from V and 2 bases from J; junction bases left unmatched: 6. The chain links TRBV7-9 to TRBJ2-5; 11 bases map to TRBD2. Sample: PBMCs, taken around atezolizumab (anti-PD-L1) treatment. This receptor was obtained from a man between 65 and 79 years old with urothelial cancer. CDR3 sequence (DNA): TGTGCCAGCAGCTCCGGACTAGCGGGCCGTCAAGAGACCCAGTACTTC. This translates into CASSSGLAGRQETQYF.